These 20 T cell receptor beta chains were all obtained from the same sample, sequenced in a study of monozygotic twins with inflammatory bowel disease. No DNA is given; TCRdb re-called the 5' RACE reads and lists each CDR3 protein once. Here the sample table reports over 100,000 distinct CDR3 sequences. Sample: blood. The receptors stem from a human donor with ulcerative colitis or Crohn's disease, or a healthy co-twin of an affected twin (not recorded which).

The rearrangement uses TRBV12-3 or TRBV12-4 and TRBJ1-2. CDR3 length: 15 amino acids. The CDR3 region is CASSKPDLGVYGYTF.

The V gene is TRBV20-1, the J gene TRBJ1-2. This CDR3 has 14 residues. Germline assignment: CDR1 DFQATT and CDR2 SNEGSKA (reference sequence). The CDR3 loop is CSATPGLLEDGYTF.

The chain recombines TRBV5-4 with TRBJ2-7; the D call from TCRdb, TRBD1, cannot be confirmed without DNA. CDR3 size: 15 residues. The germline CDR1 and CDR2 sequences are SGHNT and YYREEE (reference sequence). CDR3 sequence: CASSLAAGKSYEQYF.

The chain has TRBV3-1 and TRBJ1-2; TCRdb lists TRBD1, though no DNA is available to test this call. The CDR3 is 14 residues long. CDR1 is LGHDT and CDR2 is YNNKEL in the germline V gene (reference sequence). CDR3 amino acids: CASSQQGVGYGYTF.

V usage is TRBV29-1 and J usage is TRBJ2-3; absent DNA, TCRdb's TRBD2 call cannot be checked. The CDR3 extends over 16 amino acids. Germline lookup yields CDR1 SQVTM and CDR2 ANQGSEA. The chain's CDR3 is CSVEGDLASSTDTQYF.

This CDR3 reads CASGAPPDRGTYNEQFF. This chain links TRBV12-5 with TRBJ2-1; the TCRdb call, TRBD1, lacks DNA for checking. This CDR3 contains 17 residues. From germline, CDR1 is LGHNT and CDR2 FRNRAP.

The chain combines TRBV12-3 or TRBV12-4 with TRBJ1-1. The CDR3 runs to 13 residues. The CDR3 reads CASSRKESTEAFF.

V and J are TRBV5-6 and TRBJ2-3; TCRdb's D gene call, TRBD2, goes unchecked for lack of DNA. In germline, CDR1 is SGHDT, CDR2 YYEEEE. The CDR3 has 16 residues. CDR3 region: CASSFLAEASTDTQYF. Complete variable domain (other parts from reference TRBV5-6 and TRBJ2-3): DAGVTQSPTHLIKTRGQQVTLRCSPKSGHDTVSWYQQALGQGPQFIFQYYEEEERQRGNFPDRFSGHQFPNYSSELNVNALLLGDSALYLCASSFLAEASTDTQYFGPGTRLTVL.

This chain uses TRBV7-8 with TRBJ1-1; TCRdb returns TRBD1, unconfirmable since there is no DNA. Germline CDR1 SGHVS, CDR2 FQNEAQ. This CDR3 region has 17 residues. CDR3 region: CASSRWGGQGLNTEAFF.

This chain links TRBV7-9 with TRBJ1-2. The germline CDR1 and CDR2 sequences are SEHNR and FQNEAQ (reference sequence). The CDR3 runs 11 residues. CDR3 in amino acids: CASSLTGGYTF.

The chain couples TRBV12-3 or TRBV12-4 to TRBJ2-7; TCRdb's assignment of TRBD1 cannot be checked, as there is no DNA. The CDR3 totals 14 residues. The CDR3 spells CASSLAQGLYEQYF.

The J gene is TRBJ1-3, the V gene TRBV7-9; the TCRdb call, TRBD1, lacks DNA for checking. CDR1 and CDR2 (germline): SEHNR, FQNEAQ (reference sequence). CDR3 length equals 16 residues. CDR3 loop: CASSLPDRGRGNTIYF.

The V and J genes are TRBV12-3 or TRBV12-4 and TRBJ1-2; without DNA, the TCRdb call of TRBD1 cannot be checked. This CDR3 contains 15 residues. The CDR3 protein is CASSLIGGGGYGYTF.

The rearrangement joins TRBV9 to TRBJ2-1. CDR1 SGDLS and CDR2 YYNGEE come from the germline V gene. The CDR3 is made up of 14 amino acids. CDR3 amino acids: CASRAGTSYNEQFF. The full variable domain, rest sourced from reference TRBV9 and TRBJ2-1, is DSGVTQTPKHLITATGQRVTLRCSPRSGDLSVYWYQQSLDQGLQFLIQYYNGEERAKGNILERFSAQQFPDLHSELNLSSLELGDSALYFCASRAGTSYNEQFFGPGTRLTVL.

The V call is TRBV28, the J call TRBJ1-5. The CDR3 runs to 13 residues. CDR1 is MDHEN, CDR2 SYDVKM, per germline. The CDR3: CATTDGSNQPQHF.

The rearrangement uses TRBV5-1 and TRBJ1-4. The V gene's germline CDR1 is SGHRS and CDR2 YFSETQ. The CDR3 length is 13 residues. CDR3 residues: CASSLSTNEKLFF.

The V and J genes are TRBV28 and TRBJ2-7; the D gene TCRdb calls, TRBD1, cannot be checked with no DNA. Germline CDR1 is MDHEN and CDR2 is SYDVKM. The CDR3 loop spans 14 amino acids. The CDR3 protein is CASSSSGTYYEQYF.

The genes are TRBV5-1 and TRBJ2-1. The CDR3 is 16 amino acids. The V gene's germline CDR1 is SGHRS and CDR2 YFSETQ. The CDR3 loop reads CASSLPRGGSYNEQFF.

J is TRBJ2-7 and V is TRBV29-1; without DNA, the TCRdb call of TRBD2 cannot be checked. This CDR3 is 14 amino acids long. Germline lookup yields CDR1 SQVTM and CDR2 ANQGSEA. CDR3 loop: CSGLAGWSSYEQYF.

This rearrangement joins TRBV7-2 to TRBJ1-1. The CDR3 sequence is 14 residues long. Looked up from germline, CDR1 is SGHTA and CDR2 is FQGNSA. CDR3 residues: CASSLEGTDTEAFF.